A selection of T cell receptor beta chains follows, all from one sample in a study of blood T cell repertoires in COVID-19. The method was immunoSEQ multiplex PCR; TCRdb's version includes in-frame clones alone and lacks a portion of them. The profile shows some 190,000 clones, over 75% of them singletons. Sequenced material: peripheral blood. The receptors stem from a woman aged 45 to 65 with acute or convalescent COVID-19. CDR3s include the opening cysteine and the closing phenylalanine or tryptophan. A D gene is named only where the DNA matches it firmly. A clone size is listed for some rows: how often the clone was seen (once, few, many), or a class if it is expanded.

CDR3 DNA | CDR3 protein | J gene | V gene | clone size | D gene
TGTGCCAGTAGTCGGGATAGCGGGAGCACAGATACGCAGTATTTT | CASSRDSGSTDTQYF | TRBJ2-3 | TRBV19 | once | TRBD2
TGTGCCAGCAGTTTTAATGGGGGACTGACTTCTGGAAACACCATATATTTT | CASSFNGGLTSGNTIYF | TRBJ1-3 | TRBV28 | - | -
TGTGCCAGCATGGAGGGGGCGATTGGCTACACCTTC | CASMEGAIGYTF | TRBJ1-2 | TRBV28 | - | TRBD1
TGTGCCAGCAGCCAAGATAGGAGTAGCGGGGGCCCCAGCTCCTACGAGCAGTACTTC | CASSQDRSSGGPSSYEQYF | TRBJ2-7 | TRBV14 | few | TRBD2
TGCGCCAGCAGCCAAGATCGGGGACAGTTCGGCGAGAAATATCAGCCCCAGCATTTT | CASSQDRGQFGEKYQPQHF | TRBJ1-5 | TRBV4-1 | once | TRBD1
TGTGCCAGCAGTTTTACGGGACAGGGGGCTGAGCAGTTCTTC | CASSFTGQGAEQFF | TRBJ2-1 | TRBV6-5 | once | TRBD1
TGTGCCAGCAGCGTAAGTGAGGCCAGGGGAATCGCCGGGGAGCTGTTTTTT | CASSVSEARGIAGELFF | TRBJ2-2 | TRBV9 | - | -
TGTGCCAGTAGTCCGCCTCCGGGACAGGGCGTAATCGGAAACATTCAGTACTTC | CASSPPPGQGVIGNIQYF | TRBJ2-4 | TRBV19 | few | TRBD1
TGCAGTGCTAGTGCTGCTAGCGGGAGTTGGACAGATACGCAGTATTTT | CSASAASGSWTDTQYF | TRBJ2-3 | TRBV20-1 | - | TRBD2
TGTGCCAGCTCACCAGGGACTAGCGGCGTCCGGGAGCAGTTCTTC | CASSPGTSGVREQFF | TRBJ2-1 | TRBV18 | - | TRBD2
TGTGCCAGCAGGAATCCGGGGGGTTTAAATGAGCAGTTCTTC | CASRNPGGLNEQFF | TRBJ2-1 | TRBV6-5 | - | TRBD2
TGTGCCAGCAGCTTAGATGGCGGCGGAACCTACGAGCAGTACTTC | CASSLDGGGTYEQYF | TRBJ2-7 | TRBV11-3 | - | -
TGTGCCAGCAGTCTACTAGCGGGAGGAGGAGGGGAGACCCAGTACTTC | CASSLLAGGGGETQYF | TRBJ2-5 | TRBV28 | - | TRBD2
TGTGCCAGCAGACCTGGACAGAGTTGGTCACCCCTCCACTTT | CASRPGQSWSPLHF | TRBJ1-6 | TRBV28 | - | -
TGTGCCAGCAGCCGGGACAGGGGGAGAGAGACCCAGTACTTC | CASSRDRGRETQYF | TRBJ2-5 | TRBV7-2 | - | TRBD1
TGCAGCGTTGACGCAGGGGGGAGCGAGCAGTACTTC | CSVDAGGSEQYF | TRBJ2-7 | TRBV29-1 | - | -
TGCGCCAGCAGCCGACAGGGCCCAAACTATGGCTACACCTTC | CASSRQGPNYGYTF | TRBJ1-2 | TRBV5-1 | - | TRBD1
TGTGCCAGCAGTTTATACGACAGGGAGCTCACTGAAGCTTTCTTT | CASSLYDRELTEAFF | TRBJ1-1 | TRBV28 | - | TRBD1
TGCAGTGCTGAGAACCCAGATACGCAGTATTTT | CSAENPDTQYF | TRBJ2-3 | TRBV20-1 | - | -
TGTGCCATCAGTGACCTAGCGGGAGGAGGCGATGAGCAGTTCTTC | CAISDLAGGGDEQFF | TRBJ2-1 | TRBV10-3 | - | TRBD2
TGTGCCAGCAGCGAGCGCACTGAAGCTTTCTTT | CASSERTEAFF | TRBJ1-1 | TRBV6-6 | - | -
TGTGCCAGCAGTCCCGGAGCACCTAGTATCAGTGAAGCTTTCTTT | CASSPGAPSISEAFF | TRBJ1-1 | TRBV6-5 | - | -
TGTGCCAGCAGCTTCTCCGGGACAGGGGTCCACGAGCAGTACTTC | CASSFSGTGVHEQYF | TRBJ2-7 | TRBV7-6 | few | TRBD1
TGTGCCAGCAGCCAAGAGGGAAGGGAACGGGGGGACTCCTACGAGCAGTACTTC | CASSQEGRERGDSYEQYF | TRBJ2-7 | TRBV3-1/TRBV3-2 | - | TRBD2
TGTGCCAGCAGTTCGTGGACAGGCGGATCCCTTTTCCAGCAGTACTTC | CASSSWTGGSLFQQYF | TRBJ2-7 | TRBV28 | few | TRBD1
TGTGCCAGCAGTGAGACACCTTACGAGCAGTACTTC | CASSETPYEQYF | TRBJ2-7 | TRBV6-1 | few | -
TGTGCCAGCAGCTTACCGACAGGGATCAATGAGCAGTTCTTC | CASSLPTGINEQFF | TRBJ2-1 | TRBV7-9 | - | TRBD1
TGTGCCAGCAGCTTAGGCGGGTCCGGAAACACCGGGGAGCTGTTTTTT | CASSLGGSGNTGELFF | TRBJ2-2 | TRBV7-2 | - | -
TGTGCCAGCAGCTCCGGGGGGGCGTTTAACGAGCAGTACTTC | CASSSGGAFNEQYF | TRBJ2-7 | TRBV13 | - | TRBD2
TGTGCCAGCAAACAGGGAGCCGGCGCGAACACCGGGGAGCTGTTTTTT | CASKQGAGANTGELFF | TRBJ2-2 | TRBV27 | - | -
TGCAGCGTTGAAGAGGGGGCGGGTCAGCCCCAGCATTTT | CSVEEGAGQPQHF | TRBJ1-5 | TRBV29-1 | few | -
TGTGCCAGTACCCTTTTTGATTGGACAGGGCCGAACACCGGGGAGCTGTTTTTT | CASTLFDWTGPNTGELFF | TRBJ2-2 | TRBV19 | - | TRBD1
TGTGCCAGCAGCGTAGATGGACTAGCGGGAGGGCCCTCCTACAATGAGCAGTTCTTC | CASSVDGLAGGPSYNEQFF | TRBJ2-1 | TRBV9 | - | TRBD2
TGTGCCAGCAGCTTAGACGGCTCCTACAATGAGCAGTTCTTC | CASSLDGSYNEQFF | TRBJ2-1 | TRBV7-8 | many | -
TGTGCCAGCAGCTTGGTTAGCGGGGGCTATGAGCAGTACTTC | CASSLVSGGYEQYF | TRBJ2-7 | TRBV5-4 | once | TRBD2
TGTGCTAGCCAACTAACTGCGGGCCAAAGCTCCTACGAGCAGTACTTC | CASQLTAGQSSYEQYF | TRBJ2-7 | TRBV7-7 | - | -
TGTGCCAGCAGCTTGGTTAGCGGGAGTTCCAATGAGCAGTTCTTC | CASSLVSGSSNEQFF | TRBJ2-1 | TRBV5-6 | - | TRBD2
TGTGCCAGCAGCCTCGAGGGACAGATGGGGTACAATGAGCAGTTCTTC | CASSLEGQMGYNEQFF | TRBJ2-1 | TRBV7-8 | - | TRBD1
TGTGCCAGCAGCCCGCTGGGGACTATAACCGGGGAGCTGTTTTTT | CASSPLGTITGELFF | TRBJ2-2 | TRBV4-2 | - | TRBD2
TGTGCCACCAGTGATCGGGTCAGCATCTATGGCTACACCTTC | CATSDRVSIYGYTF | TRBJ1-2 | TRBV24-1 | - | -
TGTGCCAGCAGGGCGGGGGGTATCTACAATGAGCAGTTCTTC | CASRAGGIYNEQFF | TRBJ2-1 | TRBV27 | - | TRBD2
TGTGCCAGCAGTGAAAGGGCGGGGGGTAGCACAGATACGCAGTATTTT | CASSERAGGSTDTQYF | TRBJ2-3 | TRBV6-1 | - | TRBD2
TGTGCCAGCAGTCCCCTGGACAGGTTCAATCAGCCCCAGCATTTT | CASSPLDRFNQPQHF | TRBJ1-5 | TRBV27 | - | TRBD1
TGTGCCAGTAAAAGACAGGCAACTAATGAAAAACTGTTTTTT | CASKRQATNEKLFF | TRBJ1-4 | TRBV7-2 | - | -
TGTGCCAGCAGCGTCCGGGACAGGGCTGACAATGAGCAGTTCTTC | CASSVRDRADNEQFF | TRBJ2-1 | TRBV9 | - | TRBD1
TGTGCCAGCAGCTCCTCTGACAGCCAAGAGACCCAGTACTTC | CASSSSDSQETQYF | TRBJ2-5 | TRBV7-9 | - | -
TGTGCCAGCAGTGAAGGGGTCAGGGGAAGGGCTAACTATGGCTACACCTTC | CASSEGVRGRANYGYTF | TRBJ1-2 | TRBV6-1 | - | -
TGTGCCAGCAGCTTGGGCCCGGGAACCTATGGCTACACCTTC | CASSLGPGTYGYTF | TRBJ1-2 | TRBV5-5 | - | -
TGTGCCAGCAGCTTAACGCGGACAGGGTTAAACTATGGCTACACCTTC | CASSLTRTGLNYGYTF | TRBJ1-2 | TRBV7-2 | - | TRBD1
TGTGCCAGTAGCCCAGGGACAATCTTAGGCACTGAAGCTTTCTTT | CASSPGTILGTEAFF | TRBJ1-1 | TRBV19 | few | -
TGTGCCAGCTCTTTTGCACAGGGGGCCTACAATGAGCAGTTCTTC | CASSFAQGAYNEQFF | TRBJ2-1 | TRBV18 | - | TRBD1
TGTGCCAGCAGTTTGACGGGGAATCAGCCCCAGCATTTT | CASSLTGNQPQHF | TRBJ1-5 | TRBV12-3/TRBV12-4 | - | -
TGTGCCAGCAACAAAAACAGGGGGCTAGGGGGCTACACCTTC | CASNKNRGLGGYTF | TRBJ1-2 | TRBV28 | once | TRBD1
TGTGCCAGCAGCCCTCCGGGACAGGTTAGCTCTGGGGCCAACGTCCTGACTTTC | CASSPPGQVSSGANVLTF | TRBJ2-6 | TRBV11-2 | - | TRBD1
TGTGCCAGCCTACGTAGCTCCTACAATGAGCAGTTCTTC | CASLRSSYNEQFF | TRBJ2-1 | TRBV11-2 | - | -
TGTGCCAGCAGTGACAGGAATCAGCCCCAGCATTTT | CASSDRNQPQHF | TRBJ1-5 | TRBV12-3/TRBV12-4 | - | -
TGTGCCACCGGGCGACAGGGGAAGGGCACCGGGGAGCTGTTTTTT | CATGRQGKGTGELFF | TRBJ2-2 | TRBV24-1 | - | TRBD1
TGTGCGGCACGGGTCGGAGCTTATGGCTACACCTTC | CAARVGAYGYTF | TRBJ1-2 | TRBV30 | - | -
TGTGCCAGCAGTGAGGGGGACAGGGGGGATCAGCCCCAGCATTTT | CASSEGDRGDQPQHF | TRBJ1-5 | TRBV2 | - | TRBD1
TGCAGTGCTAGAGTAACTGAAGCTTTCTTT | CSARVTEAFF | TRBJ1-1 | TRBV20-1 | - | -